This is a list of T cell receptor beta chains from one sample in a study of blood T cell repertoires in COVID-19. Repertoires were generated with immunoSEQ multiplex PCR, while TCRdb's copy carries only in-frame clones and drops some. The sample consists of about 400,000 clones, 88% of them appearing once. The specimen sequenced was PBMCs or T cells enriched from blood (not recorded which). These receptors were collected from a woman in her thirties or forties with acute COVID-19. Both conserved end residues are part of each CDR3. The D gene is left open where the match is weak. Clone size is not always given. Where it is, it says once, few, many or a class for expanded clones.

j_call,clone_size,d_call,v_call,cdr3_aa,cdr3_nt
TRBJ2-3,NA,NA,TRBV21-1,CASSPHGHRGDTQYF,TGTGCCAGCAGCCCTCATGGACACAGGGGAGATACGCAGTATTTT
TRBJ1-6,NA,TRBD1,TRBV4-2,CASSQPGTGGRSPLHF,TGTGCCAGCAGCCAGCCAGGGACAGGGGGCCGTTCACCCCTCCACTTT
TRBJ2-5,NA,TRBD2,TRBV5-1,CASTTSSGAQETQYF,TGCGCCAGCACCACCTCTAGCGGGGCACAAGAGACCCAGTACTTC
TRBJ2-7,NA,NA,TRBV25-1,CASSEWGGLYEQYF,TGTGCCAGCAGTGAATGGGGCGGCCTCTACGAGCAGTACTTC
TRBJ2-3,NA,NA,TRBV5-1,CASSRILARTDTQYF,TGCGCCAGCAGCAGGATACTAGCCCGCACAGATACGCAGTATTTT
TRBJ1-5,NA,NA,TRBV25-1,CASSEFGLFGPQHF,TGTGCCAGCAGTGAATTCGGGTTATTTGGGCCCCAGCATTTT
TRBJ1-2,NA,NA,TRBV25-1,CASSERGIDGYTF,TGTGCCAGCAGTGAAAGGGGGATAGATGGCTACACCTTC
TRBJ2-5,NA,TRBD2,TRBV27,CASSPTSGGETQYF,TGTGCCAGCAGTCCGACTAGCGGGGGTGAGACCCAGTACTTC
TRBJ1-3,NA,NA,TRBV3-1/TRBV3-2,CASSQMRTAGNTIYF,TGTGCCAGCAGCCAGATGCGGACTGCCGGAAACACCATATATTTT
TRBJ2-3,NA,NA,TRBV5-1,CASSPVTRTLARSTDTQYF,TGCGCCAGCAGCCCAGTCACCCGGACCTTAGCGCGGAGCACAGATACGCAGTATTTT
TRBJ1-2,NA,TRBD1,TRBV7-2,CASSLPRTGLGYTF,TGTGCCAGCAGCTTACCCCGGACAGGTCTGGGCTACACCTTC
TRBJ2-1,NA,NA,TRBV6-1,CASSESGSYNEQFF,TGTGCCAGCAGTGAAAGCGGGTCCTACAATGAGCAGTTCTTC
TRBJ1-1,NA,NA,TRBV7-2,CASSLGQGRMNTEAFF,TGTGCCAGCAGCCTGGGCCAGGGGCGCATGAACACTGAAGCTTTCTTT
TRBJ1-1,NA,NA,TRBV3-1/TRBV3-2,CASSQQGQYTEAFF,TGTGCCAGCAGCCAACAGGGGCAGTACACTGAAGCTTTCTTT
TRBJ2-1,NA,TRBD2,TRBV5-6,CASSPREGGHNEQFF,TGTGCCAGCAGCCCTCGGGAGGGAGGGCACAATGAGCAGTTCTTC
TRBJ2-5,once,TRBD2,TRBV5-1,CASSASGGPIQETQYF,TGCGCCAGCAGCGCTAGCGGGGGGCCGATCCAAGAGACCCAGTACTTC
TRBJ2-3,NA,TRBD2,TRBV6-1,CASSEYTSGGSHYTQYF,TGTGCCAGCAGTGAATATACTAGCGGGGGGTCACATTATACGCAGTATTTT
TRBJ1-2,NA,NA,TRBV12-3/TRBV12-4,CASSYRVGYTF,TGTGCCAGCAGCTACAGGGTTGGCTACACCTTC
TRBJ1-3,NA,NA,TRBV6-5,CASKQDHSGNTIYF,TGTGCCAGCAAACAGGACCACTCTGGAAACACCATATATTTT
TRBJ2-3,NA,TRBD1,TRBV29-1,CSVPDRGPADTQYF,TGCAGCGTGCCGGACAGGGGGCCCGCAGATACGCAGTATTTT
TRBJ1-1,NA,NA,TRBV14,CASSLGGAPSTEAFF,TGTGCCAGCAGCTTAGGGGGGGCTCCGAGCACTGAAGCTTTCTTT
TRBJ2-7,few,TRBD1,TRBV10-3,CAISESADRAPYEQYF,TGTGCCATCAGTGAGTCTGCAGACAGGGCTCCTTACGAGCAGTACTTC
TRBJ1-2,NA,NA,TRBV21-1,CASTQSGIGDYGYTF,TGTGCCAGCACCCAAAGCGGGATCGGGGACTATGGCTACACCTTC
TRBJ1-2,NA,TRBD1,TRBV19,CASSIGTAGYTF,TGTGCCAGTAGTATTGGGACAGCTGGCTACACCTTC
TRBJ1-1,NA,NA,TRBV5-4,CASNLEQSEAFF,TGTGCCAGCAACTTGGAACAGAGTGAAGCTTTCTTT
TRBJ1-5,NA,TRBD1,TRBV6-5,CASSGQVGNQPQHF,TGTGCCAGCAGCGGACAGGTGGGCAATCAGCCCCAGCATTTT
TRBJ1-2,NA,NA,TRBV29-1,CSVEMAEVNYGYTF,TGCAGCGTTGAAATGGCAGAAGTTAACTATGGCTACACCTTC
TRBJ2-5,NA,TRBD2,TRBV3-1/TRBV3-2,CASSQDPLAGGPETQYF,TGTGCCAGCAGCCAAGACCCACTAGCGGGGGGGCCGGAGACCCAGTACTTC
TRBJ1-2,NA,NA,TRBV6-5,CASSQGISAIGYTF,TGTGCCAGCAGTCAGGGGATCTCGGCTATAGGCTACACCTTC
TRBJ2-3,NA,TRBD2,TRBV5-1,CASKTLRGGAPDTQYF,TGCGCCAGCAAAACCCTTCGCGGGGGGGCACCAGATACGCAGTATTTT
TRBJ1-5,NA,NA,TRBV18,CASSPGHTGNQPQHF,TGTGCCAGCTCACCTGGACACACAGGCAATCAGCCCCAGCATTTT
TRBJ1-5,NA,TRBD1,TRBV5-6,CASSLGRDRLQPQHF,TGTGCCAGCAGCTTGGGGCGGGACAGATTACAGCCCCAGCATTTT
TRBJ1-1,NA,NA,TRBV19,CASSLSLNTEAFF,TGTGCCAGTAGTTTATCCTTGAACACTGAAGCTTTCTTT
TRBJ2-1,NA,NA,TRBV5-1,CASSLGSRKGNEQFF,TGCGCCAGCAGCTTGGGTTCGAGAAAGGGGAATGAGCAGTTCTTC
TRBJ2-7,NA,NA,TRBV9,CASSENARSSYEQYF,TGTGCCAGCAGCGAAAACGCGAGAAGCTCCTACGAGCAGTACTTC
TRBJ1-2,NA,NA,TRBV30,CAWDPGEYGYTF,TGTGCCTGGGACCCCGGGGAGTATGGCTACACCTTC
TRBJ1-1,NA,TRBD1,TRBV19,CASSAQGGNTEAFF,TGTGCCAGTAGTGCCCAGGGGGGGAACACTGAAGCTTTCTTT
TRBJ1-4,NA,NA,TRBV5-4,CASSRAGINEKLFF,TGTGCCAGCAGCCGCGCGGGGATTAATGAAAAACTGTTTTTT
TRBJ1-2,NA,NA,TRBV10-3,CAISEREQGNYGYTF,TGTGCCATCAGTGAGCGAGAGCAGGGGAACTATGGCTACACCTTC